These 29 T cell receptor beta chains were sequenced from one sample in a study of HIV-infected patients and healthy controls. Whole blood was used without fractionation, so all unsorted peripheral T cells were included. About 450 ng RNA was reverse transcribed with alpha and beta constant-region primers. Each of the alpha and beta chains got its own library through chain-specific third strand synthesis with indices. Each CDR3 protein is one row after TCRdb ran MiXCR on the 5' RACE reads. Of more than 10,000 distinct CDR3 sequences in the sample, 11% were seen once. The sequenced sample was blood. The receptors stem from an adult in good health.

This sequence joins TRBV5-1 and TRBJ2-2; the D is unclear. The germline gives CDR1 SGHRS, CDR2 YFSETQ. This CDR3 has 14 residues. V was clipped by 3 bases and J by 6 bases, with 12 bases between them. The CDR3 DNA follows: TGCGCCAGCAGCTGGACGGGTGACGCCGGGGAGCTGTTTTTT. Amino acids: CASSWTGDAGELFF.

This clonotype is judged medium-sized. The CDR3 DNA reads TGTGCCAGCAGCCAGACAGGCCTCTACGAGCAGTACTTC. Protein: CASSQTGLYEQYF. The gene calls are TRBV28 and TRBJ2-7; TRBD1 might be the D (6 bases). Per the germline V gene, CDR1 is MDHEN and CDR2 is SYDVKM. The CDR3 extends over 13 amino acids. V gave up 6 bases and J gave up 3 bases, with 12 bases separating them.

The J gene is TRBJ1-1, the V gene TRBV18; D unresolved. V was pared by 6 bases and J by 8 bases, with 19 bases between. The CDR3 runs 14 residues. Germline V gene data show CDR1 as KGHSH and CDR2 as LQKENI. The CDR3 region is CASSPSPDGGEAFF. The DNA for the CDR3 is TGTGCCAGCTCCCCCAGCCCGGACGGCGGCGAAGCTTTCTTT.

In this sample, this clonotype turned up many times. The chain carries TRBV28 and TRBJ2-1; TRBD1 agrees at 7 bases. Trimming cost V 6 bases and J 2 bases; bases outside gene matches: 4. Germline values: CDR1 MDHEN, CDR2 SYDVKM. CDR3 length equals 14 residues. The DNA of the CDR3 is TGTGCCAGCAGCCGACAGGGCGCCTACAATGAGCAGTTCTTC. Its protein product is CASSRQGAYNEQFF.

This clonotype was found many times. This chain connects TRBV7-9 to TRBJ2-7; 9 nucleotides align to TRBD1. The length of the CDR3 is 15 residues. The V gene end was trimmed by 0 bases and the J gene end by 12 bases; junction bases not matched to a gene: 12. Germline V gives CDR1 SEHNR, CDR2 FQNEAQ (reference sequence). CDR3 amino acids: CASSLAGTGSRLRYF. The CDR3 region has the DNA TGTGCCAGCAGCTTAGCCGGGACAGGGTCCCGTCTAAGGTACTTC.

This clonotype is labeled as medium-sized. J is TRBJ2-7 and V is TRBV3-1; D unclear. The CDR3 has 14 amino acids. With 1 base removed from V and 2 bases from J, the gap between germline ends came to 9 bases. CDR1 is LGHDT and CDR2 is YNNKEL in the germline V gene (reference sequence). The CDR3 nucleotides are TGTGCCAGCAGCCAAGTTAGGCTGACCTACGAGCAGTACTTC. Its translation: CASSQVRLTYEQYF.

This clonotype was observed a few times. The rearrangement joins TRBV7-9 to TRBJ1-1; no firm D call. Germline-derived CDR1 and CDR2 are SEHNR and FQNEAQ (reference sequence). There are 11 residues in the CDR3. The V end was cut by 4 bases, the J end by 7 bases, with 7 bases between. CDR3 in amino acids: CASSSKIEAFF. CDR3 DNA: TGTGCCAGCAGCTCTAAAATTGAAGCTTTCTTT.

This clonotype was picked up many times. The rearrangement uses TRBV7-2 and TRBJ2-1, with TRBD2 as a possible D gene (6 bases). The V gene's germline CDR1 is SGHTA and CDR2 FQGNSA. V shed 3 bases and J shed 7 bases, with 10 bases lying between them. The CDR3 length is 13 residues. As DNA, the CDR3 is TGTGCCAGCAGCTTTCCAGGGAGGAATGAGCAGTTCTTC. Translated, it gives CASSFPGRNEQFF.

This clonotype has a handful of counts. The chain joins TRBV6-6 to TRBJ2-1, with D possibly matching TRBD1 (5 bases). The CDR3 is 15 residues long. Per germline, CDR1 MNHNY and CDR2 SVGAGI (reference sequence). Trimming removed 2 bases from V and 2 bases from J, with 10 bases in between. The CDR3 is CASSYGQGPYNEQFF. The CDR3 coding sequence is TGTGCCAGCAGTTACGGCCAGGGCCCCTACAATGAGCAGTTCTTC.

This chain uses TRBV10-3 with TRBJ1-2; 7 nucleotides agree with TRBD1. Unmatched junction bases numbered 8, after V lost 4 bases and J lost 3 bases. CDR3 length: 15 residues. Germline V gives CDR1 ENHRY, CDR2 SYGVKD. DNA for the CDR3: TGTGCCATCAGTGGGGGGGGACAGCTATACTATGGCTACACCTTC. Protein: CAISGGGQLYYGYTF.

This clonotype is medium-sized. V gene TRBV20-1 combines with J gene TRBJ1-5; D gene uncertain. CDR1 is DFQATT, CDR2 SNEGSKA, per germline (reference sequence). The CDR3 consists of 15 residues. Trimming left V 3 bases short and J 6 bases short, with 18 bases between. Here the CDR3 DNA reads TGCAGTGCTAGCCAAGGTTTAAGGGATTCTCAGCCCCAGCATTTT. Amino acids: CSASQGLRDSQPQHF.

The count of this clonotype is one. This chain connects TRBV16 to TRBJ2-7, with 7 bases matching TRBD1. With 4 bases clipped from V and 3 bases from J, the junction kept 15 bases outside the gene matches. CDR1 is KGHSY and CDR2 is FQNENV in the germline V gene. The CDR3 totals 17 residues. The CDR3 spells CASSPAIGGSRNYEQYF. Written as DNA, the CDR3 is TGTGCCAGCAGCCCTGCAATAGGGGGCTCCCGAAACTACGAGCAGTACTTC. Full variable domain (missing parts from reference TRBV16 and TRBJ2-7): GEEVAQTPKHLVRGEGQKAKLYCAPIKGHSYVFWYQQVLKNEFKFLISFQNENVFDETGMPKERFSAKCLPNSPCSLEIQATKLEDSAVYFCASSPAIGGSRNYEQYFGPGTRLTVT.

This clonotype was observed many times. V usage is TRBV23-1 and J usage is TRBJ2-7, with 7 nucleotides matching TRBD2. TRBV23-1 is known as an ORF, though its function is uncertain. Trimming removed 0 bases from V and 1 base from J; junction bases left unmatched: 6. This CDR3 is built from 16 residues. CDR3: CASSQSIARESYEQYF. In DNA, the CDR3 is TGCGCCAGCAGTCAATCGATCGCGCGGGAGTCCTACGAGCAGTACTTC.

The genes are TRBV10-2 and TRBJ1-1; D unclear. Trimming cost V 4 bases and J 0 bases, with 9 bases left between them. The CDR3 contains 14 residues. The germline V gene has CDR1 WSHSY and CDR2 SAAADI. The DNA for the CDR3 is TGCGCCAGCAGTGTGACTCAAATGAACACTGAAGCTTTCTTT. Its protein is CASSVTQMNTEAFF.

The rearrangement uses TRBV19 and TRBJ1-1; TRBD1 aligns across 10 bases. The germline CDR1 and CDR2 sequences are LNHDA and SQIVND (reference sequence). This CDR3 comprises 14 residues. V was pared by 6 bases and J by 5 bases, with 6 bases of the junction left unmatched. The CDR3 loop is CASSRDRGSTEAFF. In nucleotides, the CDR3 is TGTGCCAGTAGCCGGGACAGGGGATCGACTGAAGCTTTCTTT.

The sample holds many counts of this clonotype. This CDR3 is CASSSAFLGIYNEQFF. In DNA, the CDR3 is TGTGCCAGCAGCTCCGCCTTCTTGGGTATCTACAATGAGCAGTTCTTC. The V gene is TRBV7-6, the J gene TRBJ2-1; no clear D gene. The CDR3 has 16 residues. Looked up from germline, CDR1 is SGHVS and CDR2 is FNYEAQ. The ends were cut back, 4 bases at V and 3 bases at J, with 16 bases in the middle. Based on the CDR3 plus reference TRBV7-6 and TRBJ2-1, the full variable domain is GAGVSQSPRYKVTKRGQDVALRCDPISGHVSLYWYRQALGQGPEFLTYFNYEAQQDKSGLPNDRFSAERPEGSISTLTIQRTEQRDSAMYRCASSSAFLGIYNEQFFGPGTRLTVL.

CDR3 amino acids: CASSQQAVNTEAFF. As DNA, the CDR3 is TGTGCCAGCAGCCAACAGGCCGTGAACACTGAAGCTTTCTTT. This rearrangement joins TRBV3-1 to TRBJ1-1, with unresolved D. From germline, CDR1 is LGHDT and CDR2 YNNKEL (reference sequence). Trimming shortened V by 2 bases and J by 0 bases, and 7 bases separated the two germline ends. CDR3 size: 14 residues.

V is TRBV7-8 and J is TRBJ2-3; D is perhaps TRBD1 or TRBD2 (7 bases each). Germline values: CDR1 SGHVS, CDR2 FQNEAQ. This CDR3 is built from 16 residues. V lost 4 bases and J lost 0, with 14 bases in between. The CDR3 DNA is TGTGCCAGCAGCTCCCAGGGGGGGGGGAGCACAGATACGCAGTATTTT. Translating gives CASSSQGGGSTDTQYF.

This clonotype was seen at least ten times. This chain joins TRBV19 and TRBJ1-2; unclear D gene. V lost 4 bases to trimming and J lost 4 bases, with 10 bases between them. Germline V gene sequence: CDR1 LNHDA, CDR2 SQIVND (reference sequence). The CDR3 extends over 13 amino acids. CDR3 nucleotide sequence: TGTGCCAGTAGTAGGCTGGACCGCTATGGCTACACCTTC. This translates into CASSRLDRYGYTF.

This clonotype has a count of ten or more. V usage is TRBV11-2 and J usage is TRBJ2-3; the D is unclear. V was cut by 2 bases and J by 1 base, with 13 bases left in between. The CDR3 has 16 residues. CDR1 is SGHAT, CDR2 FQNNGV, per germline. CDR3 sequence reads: CASSLFSGLGTDTQYF. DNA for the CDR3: TGTGCCAGCAGCTTATTTTCCGGGTTGGGCACAGATACGCAGTATTTT.

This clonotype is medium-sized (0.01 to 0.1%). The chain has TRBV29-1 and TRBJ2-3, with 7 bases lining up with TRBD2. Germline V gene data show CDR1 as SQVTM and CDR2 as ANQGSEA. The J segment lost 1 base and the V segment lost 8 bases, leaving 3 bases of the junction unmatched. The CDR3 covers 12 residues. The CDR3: CSTLAGTDTQYF. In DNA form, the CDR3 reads TGCAGCACCCTAGCGGGCACAGATACGCAGTATTTT.

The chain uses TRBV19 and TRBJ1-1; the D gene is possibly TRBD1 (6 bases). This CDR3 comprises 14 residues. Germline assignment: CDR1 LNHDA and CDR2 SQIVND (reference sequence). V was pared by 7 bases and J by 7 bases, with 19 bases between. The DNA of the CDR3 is TGTGCCAGTACCCAGCCGCGGACAGAGGGTGAAGCTTTCTTT. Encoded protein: CASTQPRTEGEAFF.

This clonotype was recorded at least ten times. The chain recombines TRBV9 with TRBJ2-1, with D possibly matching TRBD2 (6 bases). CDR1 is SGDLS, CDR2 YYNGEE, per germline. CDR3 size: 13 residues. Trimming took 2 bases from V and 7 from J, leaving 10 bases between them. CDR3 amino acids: CASSVRGRNEQFF. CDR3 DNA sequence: TGTGCCAGCAGCGTGCGGGGCAGGAATGAGCAGTTCTTC.

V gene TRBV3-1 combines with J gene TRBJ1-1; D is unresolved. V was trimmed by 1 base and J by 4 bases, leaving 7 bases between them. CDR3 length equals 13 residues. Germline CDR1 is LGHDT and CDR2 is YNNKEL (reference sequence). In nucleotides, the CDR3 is TGTGCCAGCAGCCAAGCTGTGAGCACTGAAGCTTTCTTT. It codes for CASSQAVSTEAFF.

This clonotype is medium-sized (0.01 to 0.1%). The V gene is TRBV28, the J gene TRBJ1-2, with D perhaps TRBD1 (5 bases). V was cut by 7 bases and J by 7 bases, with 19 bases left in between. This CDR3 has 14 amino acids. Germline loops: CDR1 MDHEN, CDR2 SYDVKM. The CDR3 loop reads CASILGTGISGYTF. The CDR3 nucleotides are TGTGCCAGCATATTAGGTACAGGAATAAGTGGCTACACCTTC.

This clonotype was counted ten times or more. The CDR3 sequence: CASSPGSMSLSGANVLTF. The CDR3 coding sequence is TGTGCCAGCAGCCCGGGGAGTATGTCCCTCTCTGGGGCCAACGTCCTGACTTTC. The V and J genes are TRBV3-1 and TRBJ2-6, with D maybe TRBD2 (5 bases). This CDR3 is built from 18 residues. The germline CDR1 and CDR2 sequences are LGHDT and YNNKEL (reference sequence). V lost 4 bases and J 0 bases, leaving 16 bases between the germline ends.

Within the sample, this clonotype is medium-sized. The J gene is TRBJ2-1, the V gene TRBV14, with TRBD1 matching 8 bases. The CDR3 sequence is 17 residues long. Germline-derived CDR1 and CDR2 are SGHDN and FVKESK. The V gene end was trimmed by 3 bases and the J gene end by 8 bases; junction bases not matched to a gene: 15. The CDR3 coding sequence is TGTGCCAGCAGCCACGCTCTTGTCCGGGACAGGCCCCATGAGCAGTTCTTC. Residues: CASSHALVRDRPHEQFF.

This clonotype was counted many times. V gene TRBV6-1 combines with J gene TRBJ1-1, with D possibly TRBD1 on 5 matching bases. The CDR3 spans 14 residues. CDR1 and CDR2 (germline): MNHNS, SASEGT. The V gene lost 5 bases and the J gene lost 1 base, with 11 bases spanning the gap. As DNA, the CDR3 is TGTGCCAGCAGTCAGGGACGGGCGAACACTGAAGCTTTCTTT. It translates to CASSQGRANTEAFF.

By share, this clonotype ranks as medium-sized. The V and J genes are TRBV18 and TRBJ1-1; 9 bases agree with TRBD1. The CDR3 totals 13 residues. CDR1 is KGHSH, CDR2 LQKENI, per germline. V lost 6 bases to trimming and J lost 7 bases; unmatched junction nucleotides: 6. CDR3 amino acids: CASSSTGGGEAFF. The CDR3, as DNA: TGTGCCAGCTCTTCGACAGGGGGGGGTGAAGCTTTCTTT.